A single sample is the source of the 22 T cell receptor beta chains below, sequenced in a study of blood T cell repertoires in COVID-19. Sequencing used immunoSEQ multiplex PCR; TCRdb keeps in-frame clones, though not all of them. The data hold approximately 300,000 clones, with 75% to 90% observed a single time. What was sequenced was PBMCs or T cells enriched from blood (not recorded which). The source is a woman in her 30s who had been exposed to COVID-19.

The chain recombines TRBV5-3 with TRBJ1-6, with unresolved D. TRBV5-3 is noted as an ORF with a role that remains uncertain. The CDR3 has 19 amino acids. Between the trimmed V and J ends, which lost 1 base and 0 bases, there was a span of 17 bases. CDR3 nucleotide sequence: TGTGCCAGAAGCTTGCACGGTACCGAGGGCTGCTCCTATAATTCACCCCTCCACTTT. Translated: CARSLHGTEGCSYNSPLHF.

This clone was observed a single time. The V and J genes are TRBV2 and TRBJ2-5, with 7 bases identical to TRBD2. Germline V gene lookup returns CDR1 SNHLY and CDR2 FYNNEI. The CDR3 covers 12 residues. The V and J ends lost 6 bases and 13 bases, in that order; junction bases with no gene match: 11. In DNA, the CDR3 is TGTGCCAGCAGCCAACTAAGCGGGATTCGGTACTTC. Its translation is CASSQLSGIRYF.

This chain connects TRBV28 to TRBJ2-1, with TRBD2 identical over 12 bases. J was trimmed by 7 bases and V by 7 bases; bases with no gene match: 5. The germline CDR1 and CDR2 sequences are MDHEN and SYDVKM. The CDR3 consists of 14 residues. The chain's CDR3 is CASTSSGRGNEQFF. The CDR3 DNA follows: TGTGCCAGCACTTCTAGCGGGAGGGGTAATGAGCAGTTCTTC.

The chain links TRBV10-2 to TRBJ1-1; D uncertain. With 3 bases removed from V and 1 base from J, the gap between germline ends came to 9 bases. CDR3 size: 14 residues. The germline V gene encodes CDR1 WSHSY and CDR2 SAAADI. Written as DNA, the CDR3 is TGCGCCAGCAGTGAATTTGGGAGGAACACTGAAGCTTTCTTT. This translates into CASSEFGRNTEAFF.

The J gene is TRBJ2-1, the V gene TRBV25-1, with 11 bases identical to TRBD2. The trim removed 11 bases at V and 5 bases at J, leaving 8 bases unmatched. Germline CDR1 and CDR2: MGHDK and SYGVNS. This CDR3 contains 14 residues. This chain's CDR3 is CASKTSGINNEQFF. CDR3 sequence (DNA): TGTGCCTCTAAGACTAGCGGGATTAACAATGAGCAGTTCTTC.

The CDR3 DNA follows: TGTGCCAGCAGTTACCCGACTAGGCCCTACAATGAGCAGTTCTTC. Protein: CASSYPTRPYNEQFF. The chain has TRBV6-2 or TRBV6-3 and TRBJ2-1, with D maybe TRBD2 (6 bases). This CDR3 spans 15 amino acids. V was pared by 2 bases and J by 2 bases, with 10 bases between. Per the germline V gene, CDR1 is MNHEY and CDR2 is SVGEGT.

The V gene is TRBV9, the J gene TRBJ1-3, with D unclear. Germline V CDR1 and CDR2: SGDLS, YYNGEE. The CDR3 totals 13 residues. The V and J ends lost 8 bases and 0 bases respectively, with 9 bases between them. CDR3 nucleotides: TGTGCCAGTCCGCCCTACTCTGGAAACACCATATATTTT. Residues: CASPPYSGNTIYF.

This chain links TRBV28 with TRBJ2-1, with 7 bases identical to TRBD1. Germline CDR1 MDHEN, CDR2 SYDVKM. The ends lost 8 bases at V and 4 bases at J; junction bases unmatched: 11. This CDR3 is 15 amino acids long. The CDR3 region is CASPPDRERYNEQFF. The CDR3 coding sequence is TGTGCCAGCCCTCCAGACAGGGAGAGATACAATGAGCAGTTCTTC.

This chain joins TRBV10-3 and TRBJ2-5, with D uncertain. The CDR3 has 15 residues. Trimming shortened V by 3 bases and J by 2 bases, and 13 bases separated the two germline ends. Germline V gives CDR1 ENHRY, CDR2 SYGVKD. CDR3 nucleotides: TGTGCCATCAGTGACCAGACACTGGGTCAAGAGACCCAGTACTTC. This translates into CAISDQTLGQETQYF.

J is TRBJ2-3 and V is TRBV24-1; the match to TRBD2 covers 7 bases. CDR1 and CDR2 from the germline V gene are KGHDR and SFDVKD. Trimming removed 7 bases from V and 3 bases from J; junction bases left unmatched: 12. The CDR3 loop spans 16 amino acids. The CDR3 sequence is CATRSGGVADTDTQYF. DNA of the CDR3: TGTGCCACCAGATCTGGGGGGGTGGCGGATACAGATACGCAGTATTTT.

The table lists this clone with a few counts. V gene TRBV18 combines with J gene TRBJ1-2; possible D gene TRBD1, 5 bases. The CDR3 loop spans 15 amino acids. Trimming took off 2 bases at V and 9 bases at J, with 19 bases between the two ends. In germline, CDR1 is KGHSH, CDR2 LQKENI. The CDR3 reads CASSPGAEQMSSYTF. In nucleotides, the CDR3 is TGTGCCAGCTCACCAGGGGCAGAGCAAATGAGTAGCTACACCTTC.

The gene calls are TRBV6-5 and TRBJ1-4; TRBD1 might be the D (6 bases). The CDR3 runs to 14 residues. Trimming stripped 1 base from V and 5 bases from J, with 8 bases between. Germline CDR1 MNHEY, CDR2 SVGAGI. CDR3 DNA sequence: TGTGCCAGCAGTTACTGGGGGGGCAATGAAAAACTGTTTTTT. Its protein product is CASSYWGGNEKLFF.

V usage is TRBV27 and J usage is TRBJ2-3, with 9 nucleotides matching TRBD2. The CDR3 covers 15 residues. Germline CDR1 and CDR2: MNHEY and SMNVEV (reference sequence). After removal of 4 bases from V and 2 bases from J, the junction contained 4 bases not matched to a gene. The CDR3 DNA reads TGTGCCAGCAGTTCGCGGGAGGGCGTCACAGATACGCAGTATTTT. Translating it yields CASSSREGVTDTQYF.

This chain uses TRBV18 with TRBJ2-6, with TRBD2 identical over 8 bases. There are 20 residues in the CDR3. Germline V gene data show CDR1 as KGHSH and CDR2 as LQKENI. Losses at the gene ends were 3 bases for V and 2 bases for J; bases not matched to a gene: 15. CDR3 nucleotide sequence: TGTGCCAGCTCACCTCGGGAGGGCAGGGGCTCTCCAACTGGGGCCAACGTCCTGACTTTC. The encoded protein is CASSPREGRGSPTGANVLTF.

The rearrangement uses TRBV7-2 and TRBJ1-5; 7 bases agree with TRBD1. The junction had 7 bases not matched to a gene; V was cut back by 5 bases and J by 3 bases. Germline CDR1 SGHTA, CDR2 FQGNSA. This CDR3 region has 15 residues. The CDR3 sequence is CASSARTGPNQPQHF. CDR3 nucleotides: TGTGCCAGCAGCGCACGGACAGGACCCAATCAGCCCCAGCATTTT. Together with reference TRBV7-2 and TRBJ1-5, the CDR3 gives the full variable domain: GAGVSQSPSNKVTEKGKDVELRCDPISGHTALYWYRQSLGQGLEFLIYFQGNSAPDKSGLPSDRFSAERTGGSVSTLTIQRTQQEDSAVYLCASSARTGPNQPQHFGDGTRLSIL.

V usage is TRBV18 and J usage is TRBJ1-3; D gene uncertain. Germline CDR1 and CDR2: KGHSH and LQKENI. V lost 3 bases, J lost 1 base, and 13 bases lay in between. This CDR3 contains 16 residues. In DNA form, the CDR3 reads TGTGCCAGCTCACCCCAGGACTGGAGGTCTGGAAACACCATATATTTT. It yields the protein CASSPQDWRSGNTIYF.

A few counts support this clone. This sequence joins TRBV5-6 and TRBJ2-3; 10 bases match TRBD2. J lost 2 bases, V lost 4 bases, and 1 base had no gene match. The CDR3 loop spans 14 amino acids. Germline V gives CDR1 SGHDT, CDR2 YYEEEE. The CDR3, as DNA: TGTGCCAGCAGCCTAGCGGGGGTCACAGATACGCAGTATTTT. Translated, it gives CASSLAGVTDTQYF.

The genes are TRBV29-1 and TRBJ2-1; 8 bases are a match to TRBD2. CDR3 length: 15 residues. Germline CDR1 reads SQVTM; CDR2 reads ANQGSEA. Losses at the gene ends were 4 bases for V and 9 bases for J; bases not matched to a gene: 14. This CDR3 reads CSVALVGTRLGEQFF. The CDR3 DNA follows: TGCAGCGTTGCCCTAGTAGGGACTAGGCTCGGTGAGCAGTTCTTC.

The V gene is TRBV12-5, the J gene TRBJ2-7; TRBD1 agrees at 10 bases. Germline lookup yields CDR1 LGHNT and CDR2 FRNRAP. CDR3 length: 11 amino acids. Unmatched junction bases numbered 3, after V lost 10 bases and J lost 6 bases. This chain's CDR3 is CAIDRGLEQYF. The CDR3 DNA is TGTGCTATTGACAGGGGGCTCGAGCAGTACTTC.

V gene TRBV7-2 combines with J gene TRBJ1-1, with TRBD1 matching 9 bases. V lost 4 bases to trimming and J lost 10 bases; unmatched junction nucleotides: 7. Germline values: CDR1 SGHTA, CDR2 FQGNSA. The CDR3 spans 13 residues. The CDR3 DNA is TGTGCCAGCAGCTCACAGGGGGCTACGTTAGCTTTCTTT. Its protein is CASSSQGATLAFF.

Remarks on this clone: Other nucleotide sequences from this sample produce the same CDR3. The V call is TRBV7-3, the J call TRBJ2-5, with TRBD2 matching over 8 bases. Germline lookup yields CDR1 SGHTA and CDR2 FQGTGA. This CDR3 has 15 residues. Unmatched junction bases numbered 6, after V lost 2 bases and J lost 4 bases. DNA of the CDR3: TGTGCCAGCAGCTTAGCCCCGGGGGGGCGAGAGACCCAGTACTTC. Translating it yields CASSLAPGGRETQYF.

This clone was observed a few times. The chain combines TRBV7-2 with TRBJ1-4, with 10 nucleotides matching TRBD1. Germline values: CDR1 SGHTA, CDR2 FQGNSA. This CDR3 is 14 amino acids long. Losses at the gene ends were 9 bases for V and 8 bases for J; bases not matched to a gene: 9. The CDR3 sequence is CASRQGALREKLFF. The CDR3 DNA reads as TGTGCCAGTAGACAGGGGGCATTAAGGGAAAAACTGTTTTTT.